This is a list of T cell receptor beta chains from one sample in a study of CD8 T cells in Susac syndrome. TCRdb fed the immunoSEQ multiplex PCR reads into MiXCR, producing one record per CDR3 protein. Counted here are hundreds of thousands of distinct CDR3 sequences, approximately 85% occurring once; the ten biggest clones make up roughly 0.11%. Source material: CD8+ T cells from PBMCs. These receptors were obtained from a human donor with multiple sclerosis. Both conserved end residues are part of each CDR3. Fields, in order: V gene, D gene, J gene, CDR3 DNA, CDR3 protein. A D gene is named only where the DNA matches it firmly.

TRBV14	NA	TRBJ2-1	TGTGCCAGCGGGTCGTACTATTCCTACAATGAGCAGTTCTTC	CASGSYYSYNEQFF
TRBV6-5	TRBD2	TRBJ2-2	TGTGCCAGCAGTTACTCAGGCGGACTAGCGGGGCCCAGCGGGGAGCTGTTTTTT	CASSYSGGLAGPSGELFF
TRBV29-1	TRBD2	TRBJ2-1	TGCAGCGCTCCCCTAGCGGGGATCTATAATGAGCAGTTCTTC	CSAPLAGIYNEQFF
TRBV28	NA	TRBJ1-5	TGTGCCAGCAGTTCCACAATCAGGGGTTACAGCAATCAGCCCCAGCATTTT	CASSSTIRGYSNQPQHF
TRBV3-1	NA	TRBJ1-1	TGTGCCAGCAGCCAAGTTGAGGACACTGAAGCTTTCTTT	CASSQVEDTEAFF
TRBV6-2/TRBV6-3	NA	TRBJ2-2	TGTGCCAGCAGTTACTCTTCCAGGAACACCGGGGAGCTGTTTTTT	CASSYSSRNTGELFF
TRBV4-1	NA	TRBJ1-2	TGCGCCAGCAGCCAAGACGGGATGACCTATGGCTACACCTTC	CASSQDGMTYGYTF
TRBV27	NA	TRBJ1-1	TGTGCCAGCAGTTTCTGGGGCGGTGAAGCTTTCTTT	CASSFWGGEAFF
TRBV27	NA	TRBJ1-1	TGTGCCAGCAGTCTAGCCGGAGAGGGGGGAGCTTTCTTT	CASSLAGEGGAFF
TRBV6-2/TRBV6-3	TRBD1	TRBJ1-5	TGTGCCAGCAGATATAGACAGGGAGTCCAGCCCCAGCATTTT	CASRYRQGVQPQHF